The 23 T cell receptor beta chains below were found in one sample sequenced in a study of radiation and T cells in renal cell carcinoma. Sequenced by immunoSEQ multiplex PCR; TCRdb stores in-frame clones only, minus some. The sample contains approximately 150,000 clones, about 86% of which appear only once. The time point: blood 4 weeks post-SBRT, at nephrectomy. Treatment here: 15 Gy SBRT to primary tumor, nephrectomy 4 weeks later. Sequenced material: blood, taken from a patient whose treatment included radiotherapy and nephrectomy. Receptor source: a woman in her forties or fifties with renal cell carcinoma.

This chain connects TRBV19 to TRBJ2-7, with D possibly being TRBD1 (6 bases). Trimming removed 10 bases from V and 0 bases from J, with 25 bases in between. From germline, CDR1 is LNHDA and CDR2 SQIVND (reference sequence). The CDR3 runs to 17 residues. Here the CDR3 reads CATQGGLTGGSSYEQYF. CDR3 sequence (DNA): TGTGCCACCCAGGGCGGACTGACAGGTGGAAGCTCCTACGAGCAGTACTTC.

The chain uses TRBV19 and TRBJ2-1, with 7 bases matching TRBD1. The V gene end was trimmed by 6 bases and the J gene end by 0 bases; junction bases not matched to a gene: 5. The CDR3 loop spans 15 amino acids. Germline CDR1 reads LNHDA; CDR2 reads SQIVND (reference sequence). This chain's CDR3 is CASSGTDFSYNEQFF. DNA for the CDR3: TGTGCCAGTAGCGGGACAGACTTCTCCTACAATGAGCAGTTCTTC.

The chain has TRBV6-5 and TRBJ2-1; 13 bases map to TRBD2. This CDR3 is 16 amino acids long. Germline V CDR1 and CDR2: MNHEY, SVGAGI. The V segment lost 3 bases and the J segment 7 bases; nucleotides outside the gene matches: 6. The CDR3 coding sequence is TGTGCCAGCAGTTATAGGACTAGCGGGAGCTGGAATGAGCAGTTCTTC. Its protein product is CASSYRTSGSWNEQFF.

The V and J genes are TRBV19 and TRBJ2-1, with a weak D call TRBD2 (5 bases). The CDR3 contains 16 residues. CDR1 LNHDA and CDR2 SQIVND come from the germline V gene (reference sequence). The V gene lost 7 bases and the J gene lost 8 bases, with 24 bases spanning the gap. The CDR3 DNA is TGTGCCAGTATGGACGAGATGGGCCGGGCGGAGGATGAGCAGTTCTTC. Translated: CASMDEMGRAEDEQFF.

The V and J genes are TRBV21-1 and TRBJ1-1. TRBV21-1 is designated a pseudogene. This CDR3 is built from 13 residues. CDR3 DNA sequence: TGTGCCAGCAGCAAATTAGGAAACACTGAAGCTTTCTTT. Translated, it gives CASSKLGNTEAFF.

The rearrangement uses TRBV25-1 and TRBJ1-5; no reliable D call. The V and J ends lost 4 bases and 11 bases respectively, with 9 bases between them. Looked up from germline, CDR1 is MGHDK and CDR2 is SYGVNS. The CDR3 extends over 11 amino acids. The chain's CDR3 is CASSAGPSQHF. CDR3 in DNA: TGTGCCAGCAGTGCCGGGCCGTCCCAGCATTTT.

The rearrangement links TRBV9 to TRBJ2-3; TRBD2 matches 9 bases. This CDR3 region has 16 residues. Germline CDR1 is SGDLS and CDR2 is YYNGEE. With V trimmed by 1 base and J by 1 base, 4 bases remained unmatched. The CDR3 DNA is TGTGCCAGCAGCGTATTAGCGGGAGCCGGCACAGATACGCAGTATTTT. This translates into CASSVLAGAGTDTQYF.

The V gene is TRBV6-1, the J gene TRBJ1-4; D unresolved. The CDR3 consists of 17 residues. V was clipped by 1 base and J by 8 bases, with 20 bases between them. The germline V gene has CDR1 MNHNS and CDR2 SASEGT. CDR3 in amino acids: CASSEGRSGRAGEKLFF. The DNA for the CDR3 is TGTGCCAGCAGTGAAGGGAGATCCGGGAGGGCTGGGGAAAAACTGTTTTTT.

Only a few counts were recorded for this clone. The gene calls are TRBV10-1 and TRBJ1-5; D may be TRBD1 (5 bases). The germline V and J ends were trimmed by 3 bases and 6 bases, with 9 bases remaining between them. CDR1 is WNHNN and CDR2 is SYGVQD in the germline V gene (reference sequence). The CDR3 consists of 13 residues. CDR3 nucleotide sequence: TGCGCCAGCAGTGAAGGGGTGGGTCAGCCCCAGCATTTT. Residues: CASSEGVGQPQHF.

V usage is TRBV7-2 and J usage is TRBJ1-5; 7 bases fit TRBD1. The CDR3 sequence is 16 residues long. In germline, CDR1 is SGHTA, CDR2 FQGNSA. V shed 5 bases, J shed 4 bases, and the junction held 11 bases outside the gene matches. CDR3 protein: CASSQRDSRGNQPQHF. The CDR3 nucleotides read TGTGCCAGCAGCCAGAGGGACAGCCGAGGGAATCAGCCCCAGCATTTT.

This chain connects TRBV20-1 to TRBJ1-2; D is ambiguous. V was pared by 7 bases and J by 6 bases, with 3 bases between. The CDR3 covers 8 residues. The germline gives CDR1 DFQATT, CDR2 SNEGSKA (reference sequence). The CDR3 loop reads CSDDGYTF. CDR3 DNA: TGCAGTGACGATGGCTACACCTTC.

This chain connects TRBV5-1 to TRBJ2-5, with TRBD2 as a possible D gene (6 bases). Germline V lookup: CDR1 SGHRS, CDR2 YFSETQ. V lost 4 bases and J lost 13, with 20 bases in between. This CDR3 region has 13 residues. CDR3 in amino acids: CASSGGDRDSLYF. CDR3 bases: TGCGCCAGCAGCGGCGGGGATCGGGATTCCCTGTACTTC.

The chain recombines TRBV9 with TRBJ2-5, with TRBD2 matching over 7 bases. The CDR3 consists of 15 residues. V trimming: 5 bases; J trimming: 2 bases; junction bases outside the gene matches: 9. The germline V gene encodes CDR1 SGDLS and CDR2 YYNGEE. This CDR3 is CASSVGTTFQETQYF. CDR3 nucleotides: TGTGCCAGCAGTGTTGGGACTACCTTTCAAGAGACCCAGTACTTC. Filled out from reference TRBV9 and TRBJ2-5, the complete variable domain reads DSGVTQTPKHLITATGQRVTLRCSPRSGDLSVYWYQQSLDQGLQFLIQYYNGEERAKGNILERFSAQQFPDLHSELNLSSLELGDSALYFCASSVGTTFQETQYFGPGTRLLVL.

The V call is TRBV29-1, the J call TRBJ2-3, with 12 bases lining up with TRBD2. CDR3 length: 18 amino acids. Germline V gene data show CDR1 as SQVTM and CDR2 as ANQGSEA. V shed 3 bases, J shed 0 bases, and the junction held 10 bases outside the gene matches. The CDR3, as DNA: TGCAGCGTTGATATCTGGGGGGGGACTAGCGGGAGCACAGATACGCAGTATTTT. It specifies CSVDIWGGTSGSTDTQYF.

This chain connects TRBV7-2 to TRBJ1-5, with a tentative D call TRBD1 (6 bases). The length of the CDR3 is 15 residues. V shed 4 bases and J shed 0 bases, with 10 bases lying between them. In germline, CDR1 is SGHTA, CDR2 FQGNSA. This CDR3 is CASSSRGYSNQPQHF. The CDR3 DNA reads TGTGCCAGCAGCTCCAGGGGTTATAGCAATCAGCCCCAGCATTTT.

The genes are TRBV18 and TRBJ1-1; D is unresolved. The V gene's germline CDR1 is KGHSH and CDR2 LQKENI. This CDR3 contains 13 residues. V was clipped by 4 bases and J by 1 base, with 7 bases between them. The CDR3 spells CASSRPQNTEAFF. CDR3 DNA sequence: TGTGCCAGCTCACGACCACAGAACACTGAAGCTTTCTTT.

V usage is TRBV6-5 and J usage is TRBJ2-5, with 7 bases lining up with TRBD1. This CDR3 spans 12 amino acids. Germline V lookup: CDR1 MNHEY, CDR2 SVGAGI. After removal of 7 bases from V and 4 bases from J, the junction contained 3 bases not matched to a gene. The CDR3 DNA follows: TGTGCCAGCAACACAGGGGCAGAGACCCAGTACTTC. Translated, it gives CASNTGAETQYF.

This clone has more than one count but fewer than ten. CDR3 sequence (DNA): TGTGCCATCAGTGTACAGGGTCAGACTTTCTTT. As protein: CAISVQGQTFF. V is TRBV10-3 and J is TRBJ1-1; a possible D gene is TRBD1 (6 bases). Germline V lookup: CDR1 ENHRY, CDR2 SYGVKD. Trimming took off 4 bases at V and 12 bases at J, with 12 bases between the two ends. The CDR3 is 11 amino acids.

The chain is built from TRBV19 and TRBJ1-2, with TRBD1 matching 8 bases. The length of the CDR3 is 13 residues. Germline V lookup: CDR1 LNHDA, CDR2 SQIVND (reference sequence). V was clipped by 6 bases and J by 3 bases; unmatched bases: 3. The CDR3 is CASRTGVDYGYTF. In DNA form, the CDR3 reads TGTGCCAGTAGGACAGGGGTGGACTATGGCTACACCTTC.

This clone was counted only a few times. The genes are TRBV14 and TRBJ1-1, with a weak D call TRBD1 (5 bases). Between the trimmed V and J ends, which lost 1 base and 10 bases, there was a span of 10 bases. Germline CDR1 reads SGHDN; CDR2 reads FVKESK. The CDR3 extends over 12 amino acids. CDR3 sequence: CASSQGFQGAFF. CDR3 DNA: TGTGCCAGCAGCCAAGGGTTCCAGGGAGCTTTCTTT.

The V and J genes are TRBV5-1 and TRBJ2-3; 12 nucleotides match TRBD2. V dropped 5 bases and J dropped 2; count of bases not matched to a gene: 9. There are 17 residues in the CDR3. CDR1 is SGHRS and CDR2 is YFSETQ in the germline V gene. CDR3 residues: CASRRRTSGAITDTQYF. The CDR3 DNA follows: TGCGCCAGCAGGCGCAGGACTAGCGGGGCGATCACAGATACGCAGTATTTT.

The chain has TRBV10-3 and TRBJ2-6, with D tentatively TRBD2 (5 bases). CDR1 ENHRY and CDR2 SYGVKD come from the germline V gene. The V end lost 3 bases, the J end lost 11 bases, and 8 bases lay between the germline ends. The CDR3 extends over 12 amino acids. As DNA, the CDR3 is TGTGCCATCAGTGACACGGACTACGTCCTGACTTTC. This translates into CAISDTDYVLTF.

The chain has TRBV10-3 and TRBJ2-7; TRBD1 agrees at 7 bases. Trimming removed 4 bases from V and 1 base from J; junction bases left unmatched: 4. The CDR3 consists of 14 residues. Germline V gene data show CDR1 as ENHRY and CDR2 as SYGVKD. Here the CDR3 DNA reads TGTGCCATCAGTGTCGACAGGGCTTCCTACGAGCAGTACTTC. The encoded protein is CAISVDRASYEQYF.